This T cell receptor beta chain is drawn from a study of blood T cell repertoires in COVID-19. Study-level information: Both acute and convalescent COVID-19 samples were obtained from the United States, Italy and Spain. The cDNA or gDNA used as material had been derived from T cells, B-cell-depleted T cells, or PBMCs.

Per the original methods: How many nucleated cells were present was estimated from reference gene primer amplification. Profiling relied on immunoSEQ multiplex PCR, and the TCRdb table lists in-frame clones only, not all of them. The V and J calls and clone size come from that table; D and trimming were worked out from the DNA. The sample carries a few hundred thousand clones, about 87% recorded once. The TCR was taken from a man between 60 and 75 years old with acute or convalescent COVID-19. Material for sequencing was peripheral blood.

The CDR3 here is CASSPDKVPSRETQYF. The CDR3 bases are TGTGCCAGCAGCCCAGACAAGGTTCCCAGCAGGGAGACCCAGTACTTC. This chain joins TRBV27 and TRBJ2-5; D remains unclear. Germline V gene sequence: CDR1 MNHEY, CDR2 SMNVEV (reference sequence). The CDR3 has 16 residues. Deletions cut 6 bases from V and 5 bases from J, with 22 bases between.